This T cell receptor beta chain was sequenced in a study of CD8+CD57+ T cells in acquired aplastic anemia. This CDR3 contains 15 residues. With 4 bases clipped from V and 6 bases from J, the junction kept 8 bases outside the gene matches. Germline-derived CDR1 and CDR2 are LNHDA and SQIVND (reference sequence). On this clonotype: Antigen unknown.

Both TCR beta VDJ combination and CDR3 sequence profiling were carried out. Genomic DNA was the template for this profiling. TCRdb re-called the reads with MiXCR, one entry per CDR3 protein. The sample holds about 110,000 distinct CDR3 sequences, 51% seen once. Findings and limits, study-wide: Patients and controls shared under 35 CD8+ CDR3 sequences, which appeared highly expressed in patients and within their immunodominant clones.

This clonotype originated in a human donor in good health, serving as a control. This sequence joins TRBV19 and TRBJ2-1; 8 nucleotides match TRBD1. Sequencing input: sorted CD4+, CD8+, or CD8+CD57+ T cells (not recorded which) from PBMCs. CDR3 region: CASSNTGGYGNEQFF. CDR3 bases: TGTGCCAGTAGTAATACAGGGGGGTATGGCAATGAGCAGTTCTTC.